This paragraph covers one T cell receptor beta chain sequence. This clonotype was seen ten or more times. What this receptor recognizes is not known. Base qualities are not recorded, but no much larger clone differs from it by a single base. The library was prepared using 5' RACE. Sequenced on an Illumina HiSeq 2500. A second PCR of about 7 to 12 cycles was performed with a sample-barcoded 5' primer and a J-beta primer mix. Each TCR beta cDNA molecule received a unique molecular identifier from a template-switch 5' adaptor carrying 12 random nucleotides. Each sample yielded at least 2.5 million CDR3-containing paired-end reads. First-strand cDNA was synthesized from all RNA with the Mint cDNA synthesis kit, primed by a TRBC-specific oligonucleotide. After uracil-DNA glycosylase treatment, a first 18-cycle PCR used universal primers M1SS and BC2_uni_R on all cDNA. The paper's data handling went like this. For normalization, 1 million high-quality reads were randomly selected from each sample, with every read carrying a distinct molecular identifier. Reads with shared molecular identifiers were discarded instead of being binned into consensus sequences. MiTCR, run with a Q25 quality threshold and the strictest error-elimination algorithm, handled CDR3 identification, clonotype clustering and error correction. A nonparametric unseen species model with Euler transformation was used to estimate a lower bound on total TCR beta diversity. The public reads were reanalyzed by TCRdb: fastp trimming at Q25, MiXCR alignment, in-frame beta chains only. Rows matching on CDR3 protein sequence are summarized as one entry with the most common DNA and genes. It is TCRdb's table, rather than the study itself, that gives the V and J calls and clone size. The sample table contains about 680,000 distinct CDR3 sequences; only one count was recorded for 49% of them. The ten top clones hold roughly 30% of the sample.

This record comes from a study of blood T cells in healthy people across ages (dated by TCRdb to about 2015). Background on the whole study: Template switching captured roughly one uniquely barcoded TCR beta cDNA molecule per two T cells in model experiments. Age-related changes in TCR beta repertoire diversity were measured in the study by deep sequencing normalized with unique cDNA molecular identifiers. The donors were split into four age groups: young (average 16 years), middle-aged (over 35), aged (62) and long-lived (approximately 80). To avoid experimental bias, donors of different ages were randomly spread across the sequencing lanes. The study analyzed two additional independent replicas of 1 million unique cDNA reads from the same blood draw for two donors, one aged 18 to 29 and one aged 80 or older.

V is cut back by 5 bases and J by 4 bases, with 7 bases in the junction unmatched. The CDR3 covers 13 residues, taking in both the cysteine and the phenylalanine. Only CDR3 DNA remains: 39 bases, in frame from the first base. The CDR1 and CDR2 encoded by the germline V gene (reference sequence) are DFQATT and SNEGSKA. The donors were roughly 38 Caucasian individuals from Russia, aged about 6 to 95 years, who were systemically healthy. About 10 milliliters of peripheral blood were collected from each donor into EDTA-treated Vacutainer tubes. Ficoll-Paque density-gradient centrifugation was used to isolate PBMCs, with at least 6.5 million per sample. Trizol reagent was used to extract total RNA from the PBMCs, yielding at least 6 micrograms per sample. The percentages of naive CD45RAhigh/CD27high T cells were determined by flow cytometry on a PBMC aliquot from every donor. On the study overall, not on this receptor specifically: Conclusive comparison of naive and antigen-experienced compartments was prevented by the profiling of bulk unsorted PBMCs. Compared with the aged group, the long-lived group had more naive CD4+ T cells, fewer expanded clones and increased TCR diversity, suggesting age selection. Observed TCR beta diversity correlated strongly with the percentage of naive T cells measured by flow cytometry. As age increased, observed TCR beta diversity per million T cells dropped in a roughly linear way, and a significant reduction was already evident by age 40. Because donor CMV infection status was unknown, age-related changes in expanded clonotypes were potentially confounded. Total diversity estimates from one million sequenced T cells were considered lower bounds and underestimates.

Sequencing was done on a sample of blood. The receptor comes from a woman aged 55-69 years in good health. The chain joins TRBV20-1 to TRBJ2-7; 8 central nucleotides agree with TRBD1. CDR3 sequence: CSAEQGGLYEQYF. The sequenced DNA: TGCAGTGCTGAACAGGGGGGTCTTTACGAGCAGTACTTC.